This T cell receptor (beta chain) was documented in a study of identical twins. This clonotype was detected only a few times. The length of the CDR3 is 13 residues. The germline gives CDR1 LNHNV, CDR2 YYDKDF (reference sequence). The V end was cut by 1 base, the J end by 2 bases, with 4 bases between. TCRdb recomputed calls from the 5' RACE reads with MiXCR, one row per CDR3 protein. The table lists some 630,000 distinct CDR3 sequences, under 8.5% of them singletons. These data were also reused for a study on yellow fever vaccine responses in identical twins.

V is TRBV15 and J is TRBJ2-3; unclear D gene. This TCR came from a woman aged 18-29 years in good health. The sequenced sample consisted of PBMCs. The CDR3 nucleotides are TGTGCCACCAGCAGAGTTCTCACAGATACGCAGTATTTT. Translation gives CATSRVLTDTQYF.